This TCR beta chain was observed in a study of CD8 T cells in ankylosing spondylitis. Regarding the study as a whole: Ankylosing spondylitis blood appeared to be characterized by a TCR beta motif of under 10 highly homologous variants. Past research had described some motif variants in reactive arthritis synovial fluid and blood.

Note on this clonotype: Its antigen is unidentified.

The authors made TCR beta libraries by quantitative 5'-RACE with molecular barcodes. TCRdb called the 5' RACE reads again in MiXCR, with one record for every CDR3 protein. The table lists around 280,000 distinct CDR3 sequences, around 20% of them singletons, with roughly 7.4% in the top ten. The germline CDR1 and CDR2 sequences are MDHEN and SYDVKM. There are 13 residues in the CDR3. V was clipped by 3 bases and J by 5 bases, with 8 bases between them. Material for sequencing was blood, either unsorted or a sorted T cell fraction (not recorded which). The TCR was taken from a male donor with ankylosing spondylitis or in good health (not recorded which). The chain employs TRBV28 and TRBJ2-1; D remains ambiguous. As DNA, the CDR3 is TGTGCCAGCAGTTTTTTAGGAAACAATGAGCAGTTCTTC. Protein product: CASSFLGNNEQFF.